Sequencing of this TCR beta chain was carried out in a study of T cell responses to AZD1222 COVID-19 vaccine (dated by TCRdb to about 2021). Describing the broader study: TCR sequencing covered some 240 trial participants: about 210 given two doses of AZD1222 and 26 given two doses of MenACWY control vaccine. Trial participants were enrolled by age into subgroups of 18-55, 56-69 and 70-plus years, and around 150, 28 and 57 TCR-sequenced participants, respectively, were included in these subgroups. General study outcomes and caveats: Because no samples from the day 14 peak response were available, repertoires could be characterized only after the peak T cell response. Participants were mostly white British and included more females than males, and it was suggested by the authors that clonal diversity may have been underestimated. The 56-69-year group was small, and its depth increase did not reach significance, likely because of low power. Vaccine-associated CD4 TCRs spanned the whole spike protein, with dominant responses in regions 160-218 and 743-854. Reportedly, almost half of the unique spike-specific TCRs recognized epitopes lying outside the regions that are mutated in the B.1.351 and B.1.1.7 variants. After two AZD1222 doses, both the breadth and the depth of spike-specific TCRs were significantly higher than at day 0 and than in MenACWY recipients. Conclusions about previously exposed vaccinees are limited because only a handful of AZD1222 recipients were SARS-CoV-2 seropositive at baseline.

In the paper's terms, the time point label means: about 28 days (+/-7) after the second vaccine dose. AZD1222 recipients whose second dose came at about 4 weeks and those whose second dose came at about 12 weeks were combined into one group, since spike-specific TCR depth and breadth did not differ between the two schedules. The vaccinee samples were drawn from two UK trials, COV001 and COV002, one of which was a single-blind randomized controlled phase 2/3 trial testing AZD1222 (ChAdOx1 nCoV-19) in healthy adults. Trial participant PBMC samples were collected at day 0 and day 28 after the second dose for TCRbeta chain sequencing. This clone has only a few counts. The antigen it binds to is not known. The input lacks base qualities; no much larger clone sits a single base away. The CDR3 regions of human TCRbeta chains were subjected to immunosequencing. Turning to the authors' computational methods: TCRs in the repertoires were matched against a reference library of SARS-CoV-2-specific TCRs that had been generated with the MIRA antigen-specificity platform. Breadth was defined as the fraction of unique TCRs that were SARS-CoV-2-associated. Depth was defined as the fraction of total T cells that were SARS-CoV-2-associated. Using the MIRA data, each spike-specific TCR was assigned both to the spike region to which the TCR was reactive and to a CD4 or CD8 class. Log10-transformed breadth and depth values were compared by one-way ANOVA with Sidak's multiple comparisons tests. TCRdb carries this immuneACCESS record with in-frame sequences only. Its versions omit some clonotypes, under half of them owing to an unresolved V gene in the studies checked, with the rest unexplained. That table furnishes V, J and clone size, whereas the DNA furnished D and trimming. The sample has tens of thousands of clones on record, roughly 90% of them singletons. Under 5.5% of the sample is held by the ten biggest clonotypes.

Via the germline V gene, CDR1 is KGHDR and CDR2 SFDVKD. V is pruned by 3 bases and J by 4 bases, leaving 9 bases of the junction without a gene match. The cysteine opens and the phenylalanine closes a CDR3 of 16 amino acids. Only the CDR3 DNA is retained, 48 bases long and in frame from the first base. Recombination linked TRBV24-1 to TRBJ1-1; 8 of the junction bases match TRBD1. This TCR was recovered from an adult who received the AZD1222 COVID-19 vaccine. The input for sequencing was peripheral blood, taken 28 days after the second AZD1222 dose. The CDR3 region: CATSDTDRVGGTEAFF. Read as DNA, the sequence is TGTGCCACCAGTGATACGGACAGGGTTGGTGGCACTGAAGCTTTCTTT.